A single T cell receptor beta chain is shown here with its context. This sample is part of a study of shared clonotypes between healthy human individuals. Measured with immunoSEQ multiplex PCR; TCRdb has only the in-frame clones, and not every one. The table shows over a million clones, with roughly 96% occurring only once. Sequencing used naive CD4+ T cells sorted from blood. Subset of the sample: CD45RA+ positively selected. The source of this sequence is a man aged 30 to 39 in good health.

The CDR3 nucleotides are TGTGCCAGCTCACCAAGAGACATCCGTAGCAATCAGCCCCAGCATTTT. This gives the protein CASSPRDIRSNQPQHF. The rearrangement uses TRBV18 and TRBJ1-5, with D unresolved. Germline V gene data show CDR1 as KGHSH and CDR2 as LQKENI. V lost 2 bases, J lost 0 bases, and 11 bases lay in between. The CDR3 totals 16 residues.